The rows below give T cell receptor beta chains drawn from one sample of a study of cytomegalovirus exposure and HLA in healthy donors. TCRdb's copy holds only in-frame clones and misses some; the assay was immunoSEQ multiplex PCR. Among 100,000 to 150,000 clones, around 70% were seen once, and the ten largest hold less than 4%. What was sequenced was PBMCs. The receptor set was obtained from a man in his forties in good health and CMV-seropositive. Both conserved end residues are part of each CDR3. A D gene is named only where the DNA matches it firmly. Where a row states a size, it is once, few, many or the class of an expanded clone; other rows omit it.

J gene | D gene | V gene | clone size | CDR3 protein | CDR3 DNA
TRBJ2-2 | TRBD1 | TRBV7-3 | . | CASTQGPGGGELFF | TGTGCCAGCACCCAAGGGCCAGGGGGCGGGGAGCTGTTTTTT
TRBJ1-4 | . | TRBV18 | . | CASSPYFTGSTNEKLFF | TGTGCCAGCTCACCATATTTCACAGGGTCAACTAATGAAAAACTGTTTTTT
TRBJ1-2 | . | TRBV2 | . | CALQVQAHFNYGYTF | TGTGCCCTCCAGGTACAGGCACACTTTAACTATGGCTACACCTTC
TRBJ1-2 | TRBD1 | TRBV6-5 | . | CASSYLGQGKVYGYTF | TGTGCCAGCAGTTACTTAGGACAGGGAAAAGTCTATGGCTACACCTTC
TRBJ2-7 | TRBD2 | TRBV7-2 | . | CATQPGLADPQYF | TGTGCCACCCAGCCGGGACTAGCGGACCCGCAGTACTTC
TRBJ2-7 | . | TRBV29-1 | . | CSVTVIGGGYEQYF | TGCAGCGTGACGGTTATCGGCGGCGGCTACGAGCAGTACTTC
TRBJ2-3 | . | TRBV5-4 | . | CASSFTVSTDTQYF | TGTGCCAGCAGCTTTACGGTGAGCACAGATACGCAGTATTTT
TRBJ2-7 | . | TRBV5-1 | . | CASSQALSSYEQYF | TGCGCCAGCAGCCAGGCCCTGAGCTCCTACGAGCAGTACTTC
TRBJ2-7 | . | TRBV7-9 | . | CASSLTTYEQYF | TGTGCCAGCAGCTTAACAACCTACGAGCAGTACTTC
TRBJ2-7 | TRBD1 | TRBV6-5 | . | CASSPGTGGVEQYF | TGTGCCAGCAGTCCCGGGACAGGGGGCGTCGAGCAGTACTTC
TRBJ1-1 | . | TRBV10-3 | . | CAISDQTAGEAFF | TGTGCCATCAGTGACCAGACAGCGGGTGAAGCTTTCTTT
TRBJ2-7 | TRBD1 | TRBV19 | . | CASSIGTGDYEQYF | TGTGCCAGTAGTATAGGGACAGGTGATTACGAGCAGTACTTC
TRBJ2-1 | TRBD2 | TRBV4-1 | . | CASSQDISGGYNEQFF | TGCGCCAGCAGCCAAGATATCAGCGGGGGGTACAATGAGCAGTTCTTC
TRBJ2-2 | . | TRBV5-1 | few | CASRPGGTNTGELFF | TGCGCCAGCCGGCCTGGCGGAACGAACACCGGGGAGCTGTTTTTT
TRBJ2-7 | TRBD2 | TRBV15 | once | CATSRGGGGTYEQYF | TGTGCCACCAGCAGGGGTGGCGGGGGAACCTACGAGCAGTACTTC
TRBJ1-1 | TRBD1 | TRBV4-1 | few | CASGMDRGWTEAFF | TGCGCCAGCGGAATGGACAGGGGATGGACTGAAGCTTTCTTT
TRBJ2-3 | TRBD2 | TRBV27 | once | CASSLFGGDTDTQYF | TGTGCCAGCAGTTTATTTGGGGGGGATACAGATACGCAGTATTTT
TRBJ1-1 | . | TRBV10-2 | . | CASSETRGTEAFF | TGCGCCAGTAGTGAGACAAGGGGCACTGAAGCTTTCTTT
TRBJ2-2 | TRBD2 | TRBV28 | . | CASSPGTSGLRVAGELFF | TGTGCCAGCAGTCCCGGGACTAGCGGGTTAAGAGTAGCTGGGGAGCTGTTTTTT
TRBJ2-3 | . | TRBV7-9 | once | CASSAGSDTQYF | TGTGCCAGCAGCGCAGGCTCTGATACGCAGTATTTT
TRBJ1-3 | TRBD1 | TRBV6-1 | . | CASSAFGTGVKGPGNTIYF | TGTGCCAGCAGTGCCTTCGGGACAGGGGTAAAAGGCCCTGGAAACACCATATATTTT
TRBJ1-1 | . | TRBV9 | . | CASSPEGGNTEAFF | TGTGCCAGCAGCCCCGAAGGGGGGAACACTGAAGCTTTCTTT
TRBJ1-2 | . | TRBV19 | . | CASSIFAGGMFNGYTF | TGTGCCAGTAGTATCTTTGCGGGGGGAATGTTTAATGGCTACACCTTC
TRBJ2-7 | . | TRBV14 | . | CASSYGAQGGEQYF | TGTGCCAGCAGCTACGGAGCCCAAGGAGGCGAGCAGTACTTC
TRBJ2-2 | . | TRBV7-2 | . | CASSFFTGELFF | TGTGCCAGCAGCTTCTTTACCGGGGAGCTGTTTTTT